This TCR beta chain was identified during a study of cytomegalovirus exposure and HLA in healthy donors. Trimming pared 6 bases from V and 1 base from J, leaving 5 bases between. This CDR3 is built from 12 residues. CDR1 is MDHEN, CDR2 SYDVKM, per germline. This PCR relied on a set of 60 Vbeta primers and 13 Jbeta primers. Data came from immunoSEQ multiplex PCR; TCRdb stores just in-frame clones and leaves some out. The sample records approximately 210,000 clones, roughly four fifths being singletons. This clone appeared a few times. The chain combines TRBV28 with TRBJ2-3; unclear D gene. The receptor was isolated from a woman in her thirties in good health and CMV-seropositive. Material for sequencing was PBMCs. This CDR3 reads CASRAGTDTQYF. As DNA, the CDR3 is TGTGCCAGCAGGGCGGGCACAGATACGCAGTATTTT. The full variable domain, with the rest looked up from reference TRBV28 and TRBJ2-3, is DVKVTQSSRYLVKRTGEKVFLECVQDMDHENMFWYRQDPGLGLRLIYFSYDVKMKEKGDIPEGYSVSREKKERFSLILESASTNQTSMYLCASRAGTDTQYFGPGTRLTVL.